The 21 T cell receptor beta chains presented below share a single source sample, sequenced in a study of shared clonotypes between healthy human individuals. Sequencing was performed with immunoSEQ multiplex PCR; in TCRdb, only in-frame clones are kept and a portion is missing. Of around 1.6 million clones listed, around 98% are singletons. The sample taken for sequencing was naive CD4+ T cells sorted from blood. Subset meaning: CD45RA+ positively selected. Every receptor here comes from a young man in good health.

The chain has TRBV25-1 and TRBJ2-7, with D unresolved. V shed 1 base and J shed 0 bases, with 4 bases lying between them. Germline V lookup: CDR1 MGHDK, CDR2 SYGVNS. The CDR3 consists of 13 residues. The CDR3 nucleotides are TGTGCCAGCAGTGAATTGGGCTCCTACGAGCAGTACTTC. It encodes CASSELGSYEQYF.

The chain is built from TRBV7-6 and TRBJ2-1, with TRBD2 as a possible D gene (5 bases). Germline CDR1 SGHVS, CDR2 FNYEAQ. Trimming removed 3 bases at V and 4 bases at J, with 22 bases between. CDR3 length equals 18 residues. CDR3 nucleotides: TGTGCCAGCAGCTTTAGACCCGTCTCCCCTCGGGGTTACAATGAGCAGTTCTTC. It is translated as CASSFRPVSPRGYNEQFF. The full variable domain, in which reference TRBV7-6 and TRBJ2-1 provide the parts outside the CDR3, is GAGVSQSPRYKVTKRGQDVALRCDPISGHVSLYWYRQALGQGPEFLTYFNYEAQQDKSGLPNDRFSAERPEGSISTLTIQRTEQRDSAMYRCASSFRPVSPRGYNEQFFGPGTRLTVL.

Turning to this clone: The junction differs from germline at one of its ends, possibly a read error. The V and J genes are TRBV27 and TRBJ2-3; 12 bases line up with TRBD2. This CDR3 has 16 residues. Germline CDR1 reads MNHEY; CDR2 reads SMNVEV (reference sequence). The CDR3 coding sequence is TGTGCCAGCAGTCTATCTAGCGGGAGGGTTGTAGATACGCAGTATTTT. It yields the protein CASSLSSGRVVDTQYF.

CDR3 in amino acids: CASKSSGPTYEQYF. In DNA, the CDR3 is TGTGCCAGCAAAAGTAGCGGTCCCACCTACGAGCAGTACTTC. This rearrangement joins TRBV6-1 to TRBJ2-7, with TRBD2 as a possible D gene (6 bases). The CDR3 sequence is 14 residues long. Between the trimmed V and J ends, which lost 7 bases and 2 bases, there was a span of 15 bases. Germline V CDR1 and CDR2: MNHNS, SASEGT.

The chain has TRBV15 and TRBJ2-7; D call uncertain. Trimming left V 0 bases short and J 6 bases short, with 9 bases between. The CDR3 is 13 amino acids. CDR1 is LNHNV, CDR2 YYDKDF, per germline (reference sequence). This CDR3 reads CATSRENSFEQYF. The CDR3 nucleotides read TGTGCCACCAGCAGAGAAAATAGCTTCGAGCAGTACTTC.

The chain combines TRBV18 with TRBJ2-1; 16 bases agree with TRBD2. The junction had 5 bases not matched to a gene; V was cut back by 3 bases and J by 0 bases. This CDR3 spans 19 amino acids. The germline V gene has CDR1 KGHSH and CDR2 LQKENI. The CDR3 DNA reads TGTGCCAGCTCACCTCGAGGGACTAGCGGGAGGGTCTCCTACAATGAGCAGTTCTTC. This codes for CASSPRGTSGRVSYNEQFF.

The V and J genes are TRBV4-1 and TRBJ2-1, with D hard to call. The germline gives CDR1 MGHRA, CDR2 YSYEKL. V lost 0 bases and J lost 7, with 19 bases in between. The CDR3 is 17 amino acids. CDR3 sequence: CASSQEGRTNRHNEQFF. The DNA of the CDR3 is TGCGCCAGCAGCCAAGAAGGGCGGACCAACCGCCATAATGAGCAGTTCTTC.

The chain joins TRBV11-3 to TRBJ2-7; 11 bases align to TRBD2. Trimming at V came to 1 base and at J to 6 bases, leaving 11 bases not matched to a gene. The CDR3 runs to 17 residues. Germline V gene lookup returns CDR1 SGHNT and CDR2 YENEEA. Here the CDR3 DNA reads TGTGCCAGCAGCTTAGCGCTCACTAGCGGGAGAATGGGCGAGCAGTACTTC. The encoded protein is CASSLALTSGRMGEQYF.

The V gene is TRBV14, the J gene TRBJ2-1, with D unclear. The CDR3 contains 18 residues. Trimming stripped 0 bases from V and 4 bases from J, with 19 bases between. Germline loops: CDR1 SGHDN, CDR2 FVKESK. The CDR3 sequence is CASSQDERFAVKYNEQFF. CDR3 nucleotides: TGTGCCAGCAGCCAAGATGAACGTTTTGCCGTTAAGTACAATGAGCAGTTCTTC. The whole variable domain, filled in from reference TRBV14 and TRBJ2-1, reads EAGVTQFPSHSVIEKGQTVTLRCDPISGHDNLYWYRRVMGKEIKFLLHFVKESKQDESGMPNNRFLAERTGGTYSTLKVQPAELEDSGVYFCASSQDERFAVKYNEQFFGPGTRLTVL.

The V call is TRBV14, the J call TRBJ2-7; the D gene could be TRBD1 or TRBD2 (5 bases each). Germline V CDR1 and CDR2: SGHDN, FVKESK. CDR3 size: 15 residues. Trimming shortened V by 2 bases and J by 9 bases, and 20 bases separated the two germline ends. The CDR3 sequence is CASSQTGTGLRGQYF. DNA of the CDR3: TGTGCCAGCAGCCAAACCGGGACGGGCCTACGAGGGCAGTACTTC. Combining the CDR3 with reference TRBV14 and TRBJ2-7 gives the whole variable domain EAGVTQFPSHSVIEKGQTVTLRCDPISGHDNLYWYRRVMGKEIKFLLHFVKESKQDESGMPNNRFLAERTGGTYSTLKVQPAELEDSGVYFCASSQTGTGLRGQYFGPGTRLTVT.

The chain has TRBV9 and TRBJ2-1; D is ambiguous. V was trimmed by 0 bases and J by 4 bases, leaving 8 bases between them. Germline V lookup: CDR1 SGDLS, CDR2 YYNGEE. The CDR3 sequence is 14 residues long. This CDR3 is CASSVAVSYNEQFF. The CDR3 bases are TGTGCCAGCAGCGTAGCTGTTTCGTACAATGAGCAGTTCTTC. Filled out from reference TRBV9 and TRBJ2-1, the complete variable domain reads DSGVTQTPKHLITATGQRVTLRCSPRSGDLSVYWYQQSLDQGLQFLIQYYNGEERAKGNILERFSAQQFPDLHSELNLSSLELGDSALYFCASSVAVSYNEQFFGPGTRLTVL.

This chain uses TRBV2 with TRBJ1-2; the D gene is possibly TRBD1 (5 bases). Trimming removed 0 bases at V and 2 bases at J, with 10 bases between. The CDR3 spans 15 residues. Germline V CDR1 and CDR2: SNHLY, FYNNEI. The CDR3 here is CASSEAGRVNYGYTF. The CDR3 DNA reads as TGTGCCAGCAGTGAAGCGGGCAGGGTAAACTATGGCTACACCTTC.

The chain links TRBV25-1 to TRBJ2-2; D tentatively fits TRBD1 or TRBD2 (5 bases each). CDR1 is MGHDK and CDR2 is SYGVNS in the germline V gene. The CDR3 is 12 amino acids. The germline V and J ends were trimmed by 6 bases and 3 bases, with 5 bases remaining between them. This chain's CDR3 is CASRGDTGELFF. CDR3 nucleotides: TGTGCCAGCAGGGGGGACACCGGGGAGCTGTTTTTT.

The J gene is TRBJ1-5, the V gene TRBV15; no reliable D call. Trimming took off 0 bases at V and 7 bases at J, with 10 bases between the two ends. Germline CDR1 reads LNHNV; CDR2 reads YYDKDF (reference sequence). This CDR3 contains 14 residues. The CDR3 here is CATSRDRFGQPQHF. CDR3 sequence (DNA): TGTGCCACCAGCAGAGATCGATTTGGCCAGCCCCAGCATTTT.

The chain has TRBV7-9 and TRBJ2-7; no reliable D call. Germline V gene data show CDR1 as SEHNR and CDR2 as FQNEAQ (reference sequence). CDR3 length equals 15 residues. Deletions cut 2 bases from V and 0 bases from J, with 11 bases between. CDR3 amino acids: CASSLLRPHSYEQYF. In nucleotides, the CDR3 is TGTGCCAGCAGCTTACTGCGACCCCACTCCTACGAGCAGTACTTC. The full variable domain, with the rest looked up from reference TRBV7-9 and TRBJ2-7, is DTGVSQNPRHKITKRGQNVTFRCDPISEHNRLYWYRQTLGQGPEFLTYFQNEAQLEKSRLLSDRFSAERPKGSFSTLEIQRTEQGDSAMYLCASSLLRPHSYEQYFGPGTRLTVT.

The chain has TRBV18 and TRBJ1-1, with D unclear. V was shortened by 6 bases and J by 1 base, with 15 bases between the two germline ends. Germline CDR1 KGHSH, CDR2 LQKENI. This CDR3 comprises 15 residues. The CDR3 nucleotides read TGTGCCAGCTCCCCTCCCCTTGGGGAGAACACTGAAGCTTTCTTT. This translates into CASSPPLGENTEAFF.

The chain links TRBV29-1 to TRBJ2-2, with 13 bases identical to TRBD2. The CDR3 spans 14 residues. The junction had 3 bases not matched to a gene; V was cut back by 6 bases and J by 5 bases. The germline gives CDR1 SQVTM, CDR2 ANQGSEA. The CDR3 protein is CSVWTSGRTGELFF. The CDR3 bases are TGCAGCGTCTGGACTAGCGGGAGAACCGGGGAGCTGTTTTTT.

The CDR3 sequence: CASSSASATNEKLFF. Written as DNA, the CDR3 is TGTGCCAGCAGCTCAGCTTCAGCAACTAATGAAAAACTGTTTTTT. The chain couples TRBV27 to TRBJ1-4, with D hard to call. Germline CDR1 is MNHEY and CDR2 is SMNVEV (reference sequence). Trimming stripped 6 bases from V and 0 bases from J, with 11 bases between. The CDR3 runs 15 residues.

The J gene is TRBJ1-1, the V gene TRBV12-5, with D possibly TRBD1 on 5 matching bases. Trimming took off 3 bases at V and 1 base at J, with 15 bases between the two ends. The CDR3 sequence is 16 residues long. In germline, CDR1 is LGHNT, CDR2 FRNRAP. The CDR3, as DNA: TGTGCTAGTGGTTTCGCCCGGGACGGGAGGAACACTGAAGCTTTCTTT. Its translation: CASGFARDGRNTEAFF.

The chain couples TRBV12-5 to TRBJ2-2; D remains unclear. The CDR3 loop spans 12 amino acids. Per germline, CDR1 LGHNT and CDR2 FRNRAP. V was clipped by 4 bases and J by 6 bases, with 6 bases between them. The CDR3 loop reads CASGSLAGELFF. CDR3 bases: TGTGCTAGTGGTTCTCTAGCCGGGGAGCTGTTTTTT.

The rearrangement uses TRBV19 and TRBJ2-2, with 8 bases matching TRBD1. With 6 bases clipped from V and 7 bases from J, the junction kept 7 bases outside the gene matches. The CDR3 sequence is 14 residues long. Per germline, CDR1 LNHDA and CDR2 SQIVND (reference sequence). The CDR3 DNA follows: TGTGCCAGTAGGATGGACAGGGTCAACGGGGAGCTGTTTTTT. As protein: CASRMDRVNGELFF.